This T cell receptor beta chain was captured in a study of cytomegalovirus exposure and HLA in healthy donors. Study observations and caveats: Later analysis identified a missense DCLRE1C variant that was linked to TCR beta V- and J-gene trimming. Among donors in an Asian-associated ancestry cluster, a later analysis reportedly found fewer N-insertions than the roughly 680-donor mean.

The PCR ran on 60 Vbeta and 13 Jbeta primers. Assay: immunoSEQ multiplex PCR; the TCRdb copy retains only in-frame clones and omits some. Among some 120,000 clones listed, 79% were seen once. Trimming cost V 5 bases and J 2 bases; bases outside gene matches: 1. The germline V gene has CDR1 MRHNA and CDR2 SNTAGT. CDR3 length: 14 amino acids. This clone was counted a few times. As yet, its antigen is unknown. The chain employs TRBV6-4 and TRBJ2-3; the match to TRBD2 covers 10 bases. This clonotype was sampled from a man aged 30 to 45 in good health and CMV-seropositive. What was sequenced was PBMCs. The CDR3 DNA follows: TGTGCCAGCAGTAGCGGGGGGGCCACAGATACGCAGTATTTT. Translating it yields CASSSGGATDTQYF.